This TCR beta chain was sequenced for a study of T cells in localized non-small cell lung cancer. The protocol was immunoSEQ multiplex PCR, while the TCRdb copy is restricted to in-frame clones and leaves out a portion. The data show under 2,500 clones, roughly 25% seen once. About this clone itself: The antigen is unknown.

Study-wide points: Adjacent uninvolved lung had the highest clonality, suggesting focused antigen responses. Analysis by sequencing included only one tumor region, so heterogeneity remains possible.

The CDR3 is 16 amino acids. Germline CDR1 MNHGY, CDR2 SAAAGT. J was trimmed by 1 base and V by 6 bases; bases with no gene match: 6. This TCR derives from a male donor at least 60 years old with stage I lung adenocarcinoma. The sample in question was normal lung tissue next to the tumor, obtained before any cancer treatment. V is TRBV6-8 and J is TRBJ2-2; TRBD1 aligns across 9 bases. In DNA form, the CDR3 reads TGTGCCAGCAGGGGCCGGGGACAGGGGAACACCGGGGAGCTGTTTTTT. Translated: CASRGRGQGNTGELFF.